The 22 T cell receptor beta chains below come from one sample, sequenced in a study of blood T cell dynamics during melanoma immunotherapy. The table came from immunoSEQ multiplex PCR; TCRdb's copy has only in-frame clones and leaves some out. The table lists about 18,000 clones, roughly nine tenths of them singletons. The time point: pre-treatment baseline. The specimen was blood, collected from a patient treated with checkpoint blockade. The receptors shown here come from a human donor with melanoma.

The chain uses TRBV5-1 and TRBJ2-2; no clear D. Deletions cut 0 bases from V and 1 base from J, with 7 bases between. Germline CDR1 SGHRS, CDR2 YFSETQ. The CDR3 contains 15 residues. The CDR3, as DNA: TGCGCCAGCAGCTTGGCAATAGGGAACACCGGGGAGCTGTTTTTT. Translating it yields CASSLAIGNTGELFF.

This chain joins TRBV19 and TRBJ2-1; D is undetermined. Trimming took off 6 bases at V and 0 bases at J, with 12 bases between the two ends. Germline CDR1 reads LNHDA; CDR2 reads SQIVND (reference sequence). The CDR3 extends over 15 amino acids. The CDR3 spells CASSQDPGSYNEQFF. The CDR3 DNA follows: TGTGCCAGTAGCCAGGACCCAGGCTCCTACAATGAGCAGTTCTTC.

This clone counts as large. The chain joins TRBV19 to TRBJ2-1, with D tentatively TRBD2 (5 bases). Between the trimmed V and J ends, which lost 10 bases and 9 bases, there was a span of 10 bases. The CDR3 spans 10 residues. Germline lookup yields CDR1 LNHDA and CDR2 SQIVND (reference sequence). The CDR3 nucleotides are TGTGCCACCGAGGGTGGTGAGCAGTTCTTC. Translation: CATEGGEQFF.

CDR3 protein: CSGTRGNEQFF. In nucleotides, the CDR3 is TGCAGCGGGACTAGAGGGAATGAGCAGTTCTTC. The rearrangement uses TRBV20-1 and TRBJ2-1, with 8 positions matching TRBD2. CDR3 length: 11 residues. CDR1 DFQATT and CDR2 SNEGSKA come from the germline V gene (reference sequence).

This clone was recorded a few times. V and J are TRBV7-8 and TRBJ2-6; D remains unclear. V was clipped by 5 bases and J by 5 bases, with 22 bases between them. Germline lookup yields CDR1 SGHVS and CDR2 FQNEAQ. The CDR3 contains 18 residues. CDR3 sequence: CASSTFCYPQSRANVLTF. In nucleotides, the CDR3 is TGTGCCAGCAGCACCTTCTGTTACCCACAAAGTCGGGCCAACGTCCTGACTTTC.

The chain joins TRBV6-5 to TRBJ2-7; no reliable D call. The CDR3 spans 13 residues. Per the germline V gene, CDR1 is MNHEY and CDR2 is SVGAGI. V was shortened by 2 bases and J by 5 bases, with 10 bases between the two germline ends. CDR3 nucleotides: TGTGCCAGCAGTTACGGAGAAGGGAACGAGCAGTACTTC. Protein sequence: CASSYGEGNEQYF.

This chain links TRBV18 with TRBJ2-7; the D call may be TRBD1 or TRBD2 (5 bases each). The germline V gene has CDR1 KGHSH and CDR2 LQKENI. Trimming cost V 6 bases and J 0 bases, with 15 bases left between them. The CDR3 is made up of 15 amino acids. In DNA, the CDR3 is TGTGCCAGCTCCCGATCCGGGACGGCCTCCTACGAGCAGTACTTC. Protein product: CASSRSGTASYEQYF.

J is TRBJ2-5 and V is TRBV5-1; D unresolved. Germline V gene data show CDR1 as SGHRS and CDR2 as YFSETQ. With 4 bases removed from V and 3 bases from J, the gap between germline ends came to 13 bases. The CDR3 consists of 14 residues. CDR3 sequence reads: CASSPQTYEETQYF. CDR3 in DNA: TGCGCCAGCAGCCCACAGACATATGAAGAGACCCAGTACTTC.

The chain joins TRBV5-1 to TRBJ2-2, with unresolved D. V was clipped by 6 bases and J by 2 bases, with 11 bases between them. The CDR3 contains 14 residues. CDR1 and CDR2 (germline): SGHRS, YFSETQ. As DNA, the CDR3 is TGCGCCAGCAAGGTGGCCGTCAACACCGGGGAGCTGTTTTTT. Translation: CASKVAVNTGELFF.

The J gene is TRBJ1-2, the V gene TRBV9, with a weak D call TRBD1 (5 bases). V dropped 2 bases and J dropped 2 bases, with 13 bases sitting between them. The CDR3 contains 15 residues. The germline V gene has CDR1 SGDLS and CDR2 YYNGEE. The CDR3 loop is CASSVDTGGNYGYTF. Written as DNA, the CDR3 is TGTGCCAGCAGCGTTGATACAGGAGGAAACTATGGCTACACCTTC.

This clone appeared once. The chain's CDR3 is CASSLGAWEAFF. CDR3 DNA sequence: TGTGCCAGCAGCTTGGGGGCCTGGGAAGCTTTCTTT. The gene calls are TRBV5-6 and TRBJ1-1, with no clear D. Looked up from germline, CDR1 is SGHDT and CDR2 is YYEEEE. The germline V and J ends were trimmed by 0 bases and 8 bases, with 8 bases remaining between them. The CDR3 has 12 amino acids.

The V call is TRBV14, the J call TRBJ1-5, with D unresolved. This CDR3 comprises 13 residues. With 1 base removed from V and 4 bases from J, the gap between germline ends came to 5 bases. Germline V gene lookup returns CDR1 SGHDN and CDR2 FVKESK. The CDR3 sequence: CASSQGGNQPQHF. The DNA of the CDR3 is TGTGCCAGCAGCCAAGGAGGGAATCAGCCCCAGCATTTT.

To note about this clone: This specimen includes other DNA sequences encoding the same CDR3. V is TRBV7-9 and J is TRBJ1-1; D gene unclear. The germline V gene has CDR1 SEHNR and CDR2 FQNEAQ (reference sequence). This CDR3 is 14 amino acids long. Trimming took 1 base from V and 1 from J, leaving 7 bases between them. The CDR3, as DNA: TGTGCCAGCAGCTTAGACCGATCGAACACTGAAGCTTTCTTT. Translating it yields CASSLDRSNTEAFF.

The CDR3 DNA is TGTGCCAGCAGTTTCCCAGGGTCGGACACTGAAGCTTTCTTT. It yields the protein CASSFPGSDTEAFF. The V and J genes are TRBV6-6 and TRBJ1-1; possibly TRBD1 for D (5 bases). CDR1 MNHNY and CDR2 SVGAGI come from the germline V gene (reference sequence). The germline V and J ends were trimmed by 4 bases and 3 bases, with 12 bases remaining between them. This CDR3 spans 14 amino acids.

The CDR3 nucleotides read TGTGCCAGCAGCTCCAGGGCCCCCTGGATGAACACTGAAGCTTTCTTT. This translates into CASSSRAPWMNTEAFF. The J gene is TRBJ1-1, the V gene TRBV11-2; TRBD1 is a possible D gene (5 bases). From germline, CDR1 is SGHAT and CDR2 FQNNGV. This CDR3 region has 16 residues. V was shortened by 4 bases and J by 0 bases, with 15 bases between the two germline ends.

The V call is TRBV28, the J call TRBJ2-3; maybe TRBD1 (5 bases). Trimming removed 7 bases from V and 0 bases from J, with 14 bases in between. Germline assignment: CDR1 MDHEN and CDR2 SYDVKM. The CDR3 spans 15 residues. CDR3: CASNRGPDSTDTQYF. CDR3 nucleotide sequence: TGTGCCAGCAATAGGGGCCCCGATAGCACAGATACGCAGTATTTT.

The chain carries TRBV5-4 and TRBJ1-3; D remains ambiguous. The germline V gene encodes CDR1 SGHNT and CDR2 YYREEE (reference sequence). The CDR3 runs to 14 residues. Trimming cost V 4 bases and J 7 bases, with 15 bases left between them. This chain's CDR3 is CASSTRRDGNTIYF. In DNA form, the CDR3 reads TGTGCCAGCAGCACCCGGAGGGATGGGAACACCATATATTTT.

J is TRBJ2-6 and V is TRBV30, with D unclear. This CDR3 is 14 amino acids long. The germline V and J ends were trimmed by 7 bases and 0 bases, with 10 bases remaining between them. Germline values: CDR1 GTSNPN, CDR2 SVGIG (reference sequence). CDR3 amino acids: CAFERFSGANVLTF. The DNA of the CDR3 is TGTGCCTTCGAGCGCTTCTCTGGGGCCAACGTCCTGACTTTC.

V gene TRBV4-1 combines with J gene TRBJ2-3, with TRBD2 matching 16 bases. From germline, CDR1 is MGHRA and CDR2 YSYEKL. Trimming took 10 bases from V and 0 from J; bases not matched to a gene: 10. The CDR3 sequence is 18 residues long. CDR3 loop: CATSGTSGRAWSTDTQYF. The DNA for the CDR3 is TGCGCCACTTCCGGGACTAGCGGGAGGGCCTGGAGCACAGATACGCAGTATTTT.

The chain employs TRBV5-1 and TRBJ1-6, with unresolved D. This CDR3 comprises 14 residues. Germline V lookup: CDR1 SGHRS, CDR2 YFSETQ. V shed 0 bases and J shed 7 bases, with 8 bases lying between them. The CDR3 region is CASSLVQENSPLHF. In nucleotides, the CDR3 is TGCGCCAGCAGCTTGGTTCAGGAGAATTCACCCCTCCACTTT.

This chain links TRBV5-1 with TRBJ2-3; the match to TRBD2 covers 8 bases. V lost 6 bases, J lost 1 base, and 4 bases stayed unmatched. This CDR3 contains 14 residues. Germline V CDR1 and CDR2: SGHRS, YFSETQ. The CDR3 reads CASTISGGTDTQYF. The CDR3 DNA sequence: TGCGCCAGCACCATTAGCGGGGGCACAGATACGCAGTATTTT.

This rearrangement joins TRBV28 to TRBJ1-3, with a weak D call TRBD1 (6 bases). The CDR3 sequence is 15 residues long. Trimming stripped 4 bases from V and 1 base from J, with 11 bases between. Germline values: CDR1 MDHEN, CDR2 SYDVKM. In DNA form, the CDR3 reads TGTGCCAGCAGTTCGACAGGCCCTTCTGGAAACACCATATATTTT. As protein: CASSSTGPSGNTIYF.